The rows below give T cell receptor beta chains drawn from one sample of a study of blood T cell repertoires in COVID-19. The repertoire was sequenced with immunoSEQ multiplex PCR; TCRdb's copy has only in-frame clones and lacks some. The sample lists 300,000 to 450,000 clones, approximately 86% seen once, with 2.5% to 3.5% in the top ten. The sample taken for sequencing was peripheral blood. These receptor sequences come from a human donor in a cohort sampled during active COVID-19. Each CDR3 is given with its conserved first and last residue. D genes are given only for firm matches. Size is omitted from some rows. Given values are once, few, many or a class for expanded clones.

V: TRBV28
J: TRBJ2-5
D: TRBD2
size: .
DNA: TGTGCCAGCAGTTTAGCGGGAGGGCCTCTGGAGACCCAGTACTTC
CDR3: CASSLAGGPLETQYF

V: TRBV10-2
J: TRBJ2-1
D: .
size: once
DNA: TGCGCCAGCGGCACTAGAGGGAAGGAGTTCTTC
CDR3: CASGTRGKEFF

V: TRBV6-1
J: TRBJ2-7
D: TRBD2
size: .
DNA: TGTGCCAGCAGTGAAATGTGGGCGGGGGGTGAGGCTTCTTACGAGCAGTACTTC
CDR3: CASSEMWAGGEASYEQYF

V: TRBV4-2
J: TRBJ2-5
D: TRBD2
size: few
DNA: TGTGCCAGCAGCCAAGATGAGACTAGCCCCCAGTATGTCGAGACCCAGTACTTC
CDR3: CASSQDETSPQYVETQYF

V: TRBV20-1
J: TRBJ2-7
D: .
size: .
DNA: TGCAGTGCTAGTTCTAGCCCGAGCCGAGCCCCTCGTGGGGAGCAGTACTTC
CDR3: CSASSSPSRAPRGEQYF

V: TRBV27
J: TRBJ2-1
D: .
size: .
DNA: TGTGCCAGCGGTGGGGCCAATCAAGCAAATCAGTTCTTC
CDR3: CASGGANQANQFF

V: TRBV4-1
J: TRBJ2-2
D: TRBD1
size: .
DNA: TGCGCCAGCAGCCAGGGACAGGGCAGTTACGGGGAGCTGTTTTTT
CDR3: CASSQGQGSYGELFF

V: TRBV27
J: TRBJ2-1
D: TRBD2
size: .
DNA: TGTGCCACTGCCACCATCCTCTCGGCGGGAGCAGATGAGCAGTTCTTC
CDR3: CATATILSAGADEQFF

V: TRBV5-1
J: TRBJ1-4
D: TRBD1
size: .
DNA: TGCGCCAGCAGCCTCGCCCCTCCCAGGGGGTTCGGCGAAAAACTGTTTTTT
CDR3: CASSLAPPRGFGEKLFF

V: TRBV30
J: TRBJ2-1
D: TRBD2
size: once
DNA: TGTGCCTGGAGCTCTAGCGGACACAATGAGCAGTTCTTC
CDR3: CAWSSSGHNEQFF

V: TRBV3-1/TRBV3-2
J: TRBJ2-7
D: .
size: .
DNA: TGTGCCAGCAGCGCCCGCGGGACTGCCTCCTACGAGCAGTACTTC
CDR3: CASSARGTASYEQYF

V: TRBV19
J: TRBJ1-3
D: TRBD1
size: .
DNA: TGTGCCAGTAGGAAGGGGGCGCAGGGAAACACCATATATTTT
CDR3: CASRKGAQGNTIYF

V: TRBV29-1
J: TRBJ2-7
D: TRBD2
size: .
DNA: TGCAGCGTTCGGAAGGGAGGGTACGAGCAGTACTTC
CDR3: CSVRKGGYEQYF

V: TRBV7-9
J: TRBJ2-1
D: TRBD2
size: .
DNA: TGTGCCAGCAGCTTCCCAGCGGGAGGGGCCAATGAGCAGTTCTTC
CDR3: CASSFPAGGANEQFF

V: TRBV9
J: TRBJ1-1
D: .
size: .
DNA: TGTGCCAGCAGCGCCCTGGGGAGGGAACCGGAGGATGAAGCTTTCTTT
CDR3: CASSALGREPEDEAFF

V: TRBV7-3
J: TRBJ2-1
D: TRBD2
size: .
DNA: TGTGCCAGCAGCTTAACTGGACCCGTGGCGGGCGGGAGGGAGCAGTTCTTC
CDR3: CASSLTGPVAGGREQFF

V: TRBV3-1/TRBV3-2
J: TRBJ1-4
D: .
size: .
DNA: TGTGCCAGCAGCTCTCAGACTGTTTCGACGCTGTTTTTT
CDR3: CASSSQTVSTLFF